This TCR beta chain was found in a study of tumor and adjacent non-tumor tissue in lung cancer. A modified ARM-PCR protocol with three rounds of nested PCR amplified TCRbeta. TCRdb used MiXCR to reprocess the multiplex PCR reads, holding one entry per CDR3 protein. The sample carries more than 120,000 distinct CDR3 sequences, around 61% recorded once. The template was RNA from unsorted bulk tissue. The CDR3 spans 13 residues. With V trimmed by 7 bases and J by 7 bases, 6 bases remained unmatched. Per germline, CDR1 SQVTM and CDR2 ANQGSEA. Sequenced: lung tumor tissue. The chain has TRBV29-1 and TRBJ1-6; 8 bases align to TRBD1. The TCR sequence derives from a man in his 60s with small cell lung cancer. The CDR3 DNA is TGCAGCGCCGGGACAGGTTTGAATTCACCCCTCCACTTT. This sequence encodes CSAGTGLNSPLHF.